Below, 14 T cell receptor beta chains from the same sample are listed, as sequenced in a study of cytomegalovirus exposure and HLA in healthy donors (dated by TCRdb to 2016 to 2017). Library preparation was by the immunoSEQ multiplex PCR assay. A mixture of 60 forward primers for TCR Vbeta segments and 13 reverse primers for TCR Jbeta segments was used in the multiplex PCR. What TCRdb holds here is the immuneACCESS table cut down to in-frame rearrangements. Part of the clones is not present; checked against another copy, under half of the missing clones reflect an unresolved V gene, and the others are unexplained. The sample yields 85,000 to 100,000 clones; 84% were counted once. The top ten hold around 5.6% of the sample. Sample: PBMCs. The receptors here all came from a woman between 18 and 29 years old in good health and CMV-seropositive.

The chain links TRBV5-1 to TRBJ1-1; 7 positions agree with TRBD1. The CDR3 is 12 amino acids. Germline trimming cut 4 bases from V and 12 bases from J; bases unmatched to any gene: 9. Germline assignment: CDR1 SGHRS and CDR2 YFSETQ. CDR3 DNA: TGCGCCAGCAGCCATGAGGGACAGAGGACTTTCTTT. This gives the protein CASSHEGQRTFF.

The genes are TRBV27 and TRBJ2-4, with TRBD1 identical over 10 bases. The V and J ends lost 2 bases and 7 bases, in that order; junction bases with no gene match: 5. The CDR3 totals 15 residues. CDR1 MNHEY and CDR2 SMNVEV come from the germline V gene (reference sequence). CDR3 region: CASSLGTGVGNIQYF. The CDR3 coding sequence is TGTGCCAGCAGTTTAGGGACAGGGGTAGGGAACATTCAGTACTTC.

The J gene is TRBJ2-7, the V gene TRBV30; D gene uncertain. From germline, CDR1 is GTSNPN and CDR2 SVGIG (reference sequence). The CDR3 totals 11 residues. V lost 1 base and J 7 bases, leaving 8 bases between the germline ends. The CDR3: CAWSESREQYF. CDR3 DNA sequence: TGTGCCTGGAGTGAGTCGAGGGAGCAGTACTTC.

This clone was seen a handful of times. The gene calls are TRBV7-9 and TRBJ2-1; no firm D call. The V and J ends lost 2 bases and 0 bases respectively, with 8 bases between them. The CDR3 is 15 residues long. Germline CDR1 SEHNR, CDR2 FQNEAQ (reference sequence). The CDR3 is CASSLTRSSYNEQFF. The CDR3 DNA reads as TGTGCCAGCAGCTTAACGCGTAGCTCCTACAATGAGCAGTTCTTC.

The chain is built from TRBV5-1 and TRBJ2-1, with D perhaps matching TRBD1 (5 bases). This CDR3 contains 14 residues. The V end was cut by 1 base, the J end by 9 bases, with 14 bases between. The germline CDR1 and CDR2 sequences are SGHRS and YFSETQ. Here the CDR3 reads CASSLTPGSTEQFF. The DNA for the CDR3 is TGCGCCAGCAGCTTGACCCCAGGGTCGACTGAGCAGTTCTTC.

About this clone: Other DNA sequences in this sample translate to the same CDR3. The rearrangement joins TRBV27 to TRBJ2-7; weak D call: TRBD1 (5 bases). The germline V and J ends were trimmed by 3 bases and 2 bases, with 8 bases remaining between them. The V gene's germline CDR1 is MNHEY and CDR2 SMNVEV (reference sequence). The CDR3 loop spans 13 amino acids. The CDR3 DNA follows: TGTGCCAGCAGTTTGCAGGGCCCCTACGAGCAGTACTTC. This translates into CASSLQGPYEQYF.

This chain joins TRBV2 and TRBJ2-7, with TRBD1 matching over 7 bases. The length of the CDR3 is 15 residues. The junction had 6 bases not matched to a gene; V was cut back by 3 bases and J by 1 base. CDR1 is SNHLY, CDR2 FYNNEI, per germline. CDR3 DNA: TGTGCCAGCAGTGACGGACAGGCCGTTTCCTACGAGCAGTACTTC. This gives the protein CASSDGQAVSYEQYF.

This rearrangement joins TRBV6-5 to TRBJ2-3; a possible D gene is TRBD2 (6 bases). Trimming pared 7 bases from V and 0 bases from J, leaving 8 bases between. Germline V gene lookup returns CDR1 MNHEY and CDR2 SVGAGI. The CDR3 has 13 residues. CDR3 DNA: TGTGCCAGCATCGGGACTAGCACAGATACGCAGTATTTT. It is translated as CASIGTSTDTQYF.

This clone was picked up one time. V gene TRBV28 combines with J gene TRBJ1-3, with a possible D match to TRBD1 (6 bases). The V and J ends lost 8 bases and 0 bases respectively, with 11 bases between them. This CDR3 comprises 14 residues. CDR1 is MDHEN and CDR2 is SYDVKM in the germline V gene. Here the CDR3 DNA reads TGTGCCAGCGACAGGCGCAACTCTGGAAACACCATATATTTT. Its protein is CASDRRNSGNTIYF.

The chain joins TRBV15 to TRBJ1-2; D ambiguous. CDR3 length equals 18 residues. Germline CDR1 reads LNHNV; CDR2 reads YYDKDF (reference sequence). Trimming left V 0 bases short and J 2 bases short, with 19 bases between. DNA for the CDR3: TGTGCCACCAGCAGAGATGTAGAGTTGTTAGATCCAAACTATGGCTACACCTTC. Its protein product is CATSRDVELLDPNYGYTF.

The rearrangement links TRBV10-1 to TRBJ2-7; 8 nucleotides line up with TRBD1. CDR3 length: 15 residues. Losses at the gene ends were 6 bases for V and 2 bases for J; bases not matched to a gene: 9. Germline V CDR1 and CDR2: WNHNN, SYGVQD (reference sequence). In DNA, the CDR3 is TGCGCCAGCAGCTCGGACAGGGCGGATCCCTACGAGCAGTACTTC. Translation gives CASSSDRADPYEQYF.

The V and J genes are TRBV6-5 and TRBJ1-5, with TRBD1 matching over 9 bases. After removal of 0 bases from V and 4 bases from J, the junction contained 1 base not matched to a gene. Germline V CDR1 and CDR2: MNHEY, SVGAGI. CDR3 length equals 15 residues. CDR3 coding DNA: TGTGCCAGCAGTTACTCCGGGACAGGGAATCAGCCCCAGCATTTT. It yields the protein CASSYSGTGNQPQHF.

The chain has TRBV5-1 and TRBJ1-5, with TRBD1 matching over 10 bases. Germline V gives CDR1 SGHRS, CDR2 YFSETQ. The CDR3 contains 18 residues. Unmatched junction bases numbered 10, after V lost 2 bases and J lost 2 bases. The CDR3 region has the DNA TGCGCCAGCAGCTTAACCGGGACAGGGGAGGGATGCAATCAGCCCCAGCATTTT. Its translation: CASSLTGTGEGCNQPQHF.

CDR3 sequence reads: CASSLGQGPDTQYF. In DNA, the CDR3 is TGTGCCAGCAGTCTAGGACAGGGTCCAGATACGCAGTATTTT. V and J are TRBV6-5 and TRBJ2-3; TRBD1 matches at 8 bases. Trimming cost V 5 bases and J 4 bases; bases outside gene matches: 5. This CDR3 comprises 14 residues. CDR1 is MNHEY, CDR2 SVGAGI, per germline.